This T cell receptor (beta chain) was observed in a study of T cells after yellow fever vaccination. A single record per CDR3 protein comes from TCRdb applying MiXCR to the 5' RACE reads. Of 500,000 to 650,000 distinct CDR3 sequences listed, roughly an eighth were seen once; the top ten hold around 14%. This clonotype was found a few times. The germline V and J ends were trimmed by 4 bases and 6 bases, with 22 bases remaining between them. Germline V lookup: CDR1 LGHDT, CDR2 YNNKEL (reference sequence). The CDR3 has 16 amino acids. Sequencing used PBMCs, obtained on the day of the yellow fever booster vaccination. This rearrangement joins TRBV3-1 to TRBJ2-7; D gene unclear. The clonotype was recovered from a man aged 30 to 45 who received the YFV17D yellow fever vaccine. The CDR3 sequence: CASSRGVSGLLVEQYF. Here the CDR3 DNA reads TGTGCCAGCAGCCGAGGAGTAAGTGGTCTCCTTGTCGAGCAGTACTTC.